A single sample is the source of the 19 T cell receptor beta chains below, sequenced in a study of cytomegalovirus exposure and HLA in healthy donors. 13 Jbeta primers and 60 Vbeta primers were used for the PCR. Method: immunoSEQ multiplex PCR; TCRdb's copy keeps in-frame clones and lacks some. Among 130,000 or so clones listed, roughly 9% were seen once. The sample taken for sequencing was PBMCs. The receptors stem from a middle-aged woman in good health and CMV-seropositive.

This clone was detected a few times. CDR3 sequence (DNA): TGTGCCAGTAGTATAGATCCCAGCCCCGGGACAGCTAATTCACCCCTCCACTTT. Its protein is CASSIDPSPGTANSPLHF. The rearrangement uses TRBV19 and TRBJ1-6; 7 positions match TRBD1. The ends lost 0 bases at V and 6 bases at J; junction bases unmatched: 11. This CDR3 is 18 amino acids long. Germline V gene data show CDR1 as LNHDA and CDR2 as SQIVND (reference sequence).

This clone has a handful of counts. The chain employs TRBV7-3 and TRBJ2-5, with D unresolved. The germline CDR1 and CDR2 sequences are SGHTA and FQGTGA. Trimming shortened V by 0 bases and J by 4 bases, and 6 bases separated the two germline ends. This CDR3 is built from 13 residues. The CDR3 loop is CASSLTSRETQYF. The CDR3 DNA is TGTGCCAGCAGCTTAACGTCCCGAGAGACCCAGTACTTC.

This clone appeared a few times. The CDR3 sequence: CASSSRTGRAYEQYF. Written as DNA, the CDR3 is TGTGCCAGCAGCTCGAGGACAGGGAGGGCCTACGAGCAGTACTTC. The rearrangement links TRBV5-6 to TRBJ2-7; D is perhaps TRBD1 (8 bases). The CDR3 extends over 15 amino acids. V was pared by 3 bases and J by 2 bases, with 15 bases between. Germline loops: CDR1 SGHDT, CDR2 YYEEEE.

The table lists this clone with a few counts. The rearrangement uses TRBV27 and TRBJ1-2; tentative D call: TRBD1 (6 bases). Germline lookup yields CDR1 MNHEY and CDR2 SMNVEV (reference sequence). V gave up 5 bases and J gave up 4 bases, with 8 bases separating them. The CDR3 is made up of 12 amino acids. The CDR3 loop reads CASSGQSYGYTF. CDR3 nucleotides: TGTGCCAGCAGTGGACAGAGCTATGGCTACACCTTC.

There are a few counts of this clone. The rearrangement uses TRBV9 and TRBJ2-7; 7 nucleotides match TRBD1. CDR1 is SGDLS, CDR2 YYNGEE, per germline. J lost 5 bases, V lost 0 bases, and 11 bases had no gene match. This CDR3 is built from 16 residues. CDR3 sequence reads: CASSVEGARGQDEQYF. In DNA, the CDR3 is TGTGCCAGCAGCGTAGAGGGGGCGAGGGGTCAGGACGAGCAGTACTTC.

This clone was detected only a few times. The chain links TRBV11-2 to TRBJ1-6; the match to TRBD1 covers 7 bases. V was clipped by 5 bases and J by 14 bases; unmatched bases: 12. From germline, CDR1 is SGHAT and CDR2 FQNNGV. This CDR3 contains 14 residues. CDR3 residues: CASSTDRWGSALHF. The CDR3 coding sequence is TGTGCCAGCAGCACGGACAGGTGGGGTTCGGCCCTCCACTTT.

The chain joins TRBV5-1 to TRBJ2-5, with 7 bases aligning to TRBD1. The J call could be wrong; TRBJ2-7 is a better fit for the DNA end. The CDR3 is 16 amino acids. Germline CDR1 and CDR2: SGHRS and YFSETQ. CDR3 nucleotides: TGCGCCAGCCGACTTCGAACCGGACAGGTAATCTACGAGCAGTACTTC. Residues: CASRLRTGQVIYEQYF.

The gene calls are TRBV30 and TRBJ1-2, with 8 bases matching TRBD1. Germline CDR1 is GTSNPN and CDR2 is SVGIG (reference sequence). Trimming at V came to 0 bases and at J to 8 bases, leaving 5 bases not matched to a gene. The CDR3 contains 13 residues. The CDR3: CAWSVRDRGGYTF. CDR3 in DNA: TGTGCCTGGAGTGTACGCGACAGGGGAGGCTACACCTTC.

This clone was found a few times. The rearrangement links TRBV2 to TRBJ1-1, with TRBD1 as a possible D gene (6 bases). CDR1 is SNHLY, CDR2 FYNNEI, per germline. This CDR3 comprises 14 residues. Between the trimmed V and J ends, which lost 7 bases and 4 bases, there was a span of 16 bases. CDR3 sequence (DNA): TGTGCCAGCACCCCCAGGGGTATGATCACTGAAGCTTTCTTT. It encodes CASTPRGMITEAFF.

The rearrangement joins TRBV6-1 to TRBJ2-7, with TRBD1 as a possible D gene (6 bases). This CDR3 has 13 amino acids. The ends were cut back, 4 bases at V and 2 bases at J, with 9 bases in the middle. Germline V gene data show CDR1 as MNHNS and CDR2 as SASEGT. CDR3 loop: CASSADSPYEQYF. CDR3 DNA: TGTGCCAGCAGTGCGGACAGCCCCTACGAGCAGTACTTC.

This rearrangement joins TRBV6-5 to TRBJ2-4; 8 nucleotides match TRBD1. The germline V gene encodes CDR1 MNHEY and CDR2 SVGAGI. The CDR3 totals 14 residues. Losses at the gene ends were 6 bases for V and 7 bases for J; bases not matched to a gene: 8. The CDR3 bases are TGTGCCAGCAGCAACCAGGGGGCAGGGAACATTCAGTACTTC. This sequence encodes CASSNQGAGNIQYF.

This clone was counted only a few times. The rearrangement joins TRBV9 to TRBJ2-2; 13 positions agree with TRBD2. The CDR3 consists of 17 residues. Trimming at V came to 4 bases and at J to 2 bases, leaving 5 bases not matched to a gene. Germline loops: CDR1 SGDLS, CDR2 YYNGEE. In DNA, the CDR3 is TGTGCCAGCAGCCCTTGGACTAGCGGGGGTAACACCGGGGAGCTGTTTTTT. This codes for CASSPWTSGGNTGELFF.

Only a few counts were recorded for this clone. The chain is built from TRBV6-5 and TRBJ1-6, with TRBD1 identical over 8 bases. CDR1 is MNHEY, CDR2 SVGAGI, per germline. The V gene end was trimmed by 6 bases and the J gene end by 9 bases; junction bases not matched to a gene: 7. The CDR3 runs 14 residues. The CDR3 protein is CASRVSGGSSPLHF. The CDR3 DNA reads TGTGCCAGCAGGGTATCAGGGGGCAGTTCACCCCTCCACTTT.

This sequence joins TRBV25-1 and TRBJ2-7, with 7 bases identical to TRBD1. This CDR3 is 11 amino acids long. Germline-derived CDR1 and CDR2 are MGHDK and SYGVNS. J gave up 5 bases and V 7 bases, and 2 bases lay outside the gene matches. The CDR3 spells CASIQGDEQYF. Here the CDR3 DNA reads TGTGCCAGCATCCAGGGGGACGAGCAGTACTTC.

This rearrangement joins TRBV4-1 to TRBJ1-1; TRBD1 might be the D (5 bases). The CDR3 is 14 amino acids. Trimming took off 3 bases at V and 1 base at J, with 9 bases between the two ends. The germline CDR1 and CDR2 sequences are MGHRA and YSYEKL. Written as DNA, the CDR3 is TGCGCCAGCAGCCATTCGACAGCGAACACTGAAGCTTTCTTT. Protein product: CASSHSTANTEAFF.

The table lists this clone with a few counts. This chain connects TRBV29-1 to TRBJ1-1; D perhaps matches TRBD1 (5 bases). Germline values: CDR1 SQVTM, CDR2 ANQGSEA. V was cut by 7 bases and J by 8 bases, with 14 bases left in between. The CDR3 runs to 11 residues. This CDR3 is CSAGGGSEAFF. The CDR3, as DNA: TGCAGCGCCGGGGGGGGGTCAGAAGCTTTCTTT.

This sequence joins TRBV25-1 and TRBJ2-1, with 10 bases identical to TRBD1. The CDR3 loop spans 14 amino acids. Germline V gene lookup returns CDR1 MGHDK and CDR2 SYGVNS. Unmatched junction bases numbered 3, after V lost 7 bases and J lost 3 bases. CDR3 DNA: TGTGCCAGCACTTGGACAGGGGGCTACAATGAGCAGTTCTTC. This sequence encodes CASTWTGGYNEQFF.

The sample holds a few counts of this clone. This chain links TRBV5-1 with TRBJ1-2, with TRBD1 matching 8 bases. From germline, CDR1 is SGHRS and CDR2 YFSETQ. V trimming: 4 bases; J trimming: 7 bases; junction bases outside the gene matches: 9. The CDR3 covers 14 residues. This CDR3 reads CASSTQAGGPGYTF. DNA of the CDR3: TGCGCCAGCAGCACCCAGGCAGGGGGCCCTGGCTACACCTTC.

The chain links TRBV19 to TRBJ2-7; maybe TRBD2 (6 bases). The CDR3 totals 12 residues. Germline V gene lookup returns CDR1 LNHDA and CDR2 SQIVND (reference sequence). The ends were cut back, 3 bases at V and 4 bases at J, with 7 bases in the middle. The CDR3 DNA is TGTGCCAGTAGTATGGGGGGTTACGAGCAGTACTTC. It encodes CASSMGGYEQYF. Supplemented by reference TRBV19 and TRBJ2-7, the full variable domain reads DGGITQSPKYLFRKEGQNVTLSCEQNLNHDAMYWYRQDPGQGLRLIYYSQIVNDFQKGDIAEGYSVSREKKESFPLTVTSAQKNPTAFYLCASSMGGYEQYFGPGTRLTVT.